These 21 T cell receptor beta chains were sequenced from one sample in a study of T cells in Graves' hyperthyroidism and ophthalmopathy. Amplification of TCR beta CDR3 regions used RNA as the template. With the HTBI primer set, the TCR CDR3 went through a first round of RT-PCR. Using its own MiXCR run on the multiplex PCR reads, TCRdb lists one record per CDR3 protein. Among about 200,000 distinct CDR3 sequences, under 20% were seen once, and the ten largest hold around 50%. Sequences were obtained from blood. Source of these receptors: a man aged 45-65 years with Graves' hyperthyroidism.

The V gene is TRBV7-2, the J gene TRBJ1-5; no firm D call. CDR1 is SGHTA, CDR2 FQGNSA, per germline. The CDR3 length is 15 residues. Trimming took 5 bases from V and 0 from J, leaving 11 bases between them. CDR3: CASSPWASSNQPQHF. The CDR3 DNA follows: TGTGCCAGCAGCCCCTGGGCAAGTAGCAATCAGCCCCAGCATTTT.

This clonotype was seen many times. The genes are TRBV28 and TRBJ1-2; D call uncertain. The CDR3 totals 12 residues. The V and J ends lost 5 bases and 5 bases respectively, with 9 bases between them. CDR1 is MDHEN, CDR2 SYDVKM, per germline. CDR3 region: CASSLRLYGYTF. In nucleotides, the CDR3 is TGTGCCAGCAGTCTCAGGCTGTATGGCTACACCTTC.

For the CDR3, the DNA is TGTGCCAGTAGTAAGCCCGGGACTAGCGGGATTGAGCAGTTCTTC. It is translated as CASSKPGTSGIEQFF. V usage is TRBV19 and J usage is TRBJ2-1, with 13 bases that match TRBD2. The V gene end was trimmed by 4 bases and the J gene end by 9 bases; junction bases not matched to a gene: 6. CDR3 size: 15 residues. Germline V gene data show CDR1 as LNHDA and CDR2 as SQIVND (reference sequence).

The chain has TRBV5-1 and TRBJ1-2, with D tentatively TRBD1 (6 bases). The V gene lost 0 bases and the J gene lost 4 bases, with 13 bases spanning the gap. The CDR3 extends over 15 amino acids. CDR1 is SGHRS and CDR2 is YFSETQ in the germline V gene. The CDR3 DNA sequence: TGCGCCAGCAGCTTGGGGGGGCAGGTAATCTATGGCTACACCTTC. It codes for CASSLGGQVIYGYTF.

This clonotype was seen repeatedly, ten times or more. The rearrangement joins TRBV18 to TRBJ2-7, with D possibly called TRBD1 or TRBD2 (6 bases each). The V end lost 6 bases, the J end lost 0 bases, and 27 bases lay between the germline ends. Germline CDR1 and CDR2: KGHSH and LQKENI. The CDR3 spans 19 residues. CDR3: CASSPRGGLVAVPSYEQYF. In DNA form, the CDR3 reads TGTGCCAGCTCCCCCCGAGGGGGATTGGTAGCGGTACCCTCCTACGAGCAGTACTTC.

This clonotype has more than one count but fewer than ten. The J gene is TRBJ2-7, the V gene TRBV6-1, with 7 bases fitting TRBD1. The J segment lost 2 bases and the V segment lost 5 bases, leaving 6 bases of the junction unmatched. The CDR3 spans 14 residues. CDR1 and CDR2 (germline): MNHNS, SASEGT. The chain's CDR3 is CASSTGTETYEQYF. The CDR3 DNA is TGTGCCAGCAGTACCGGGACAGAGACCTACGAGCAGTACTTC.

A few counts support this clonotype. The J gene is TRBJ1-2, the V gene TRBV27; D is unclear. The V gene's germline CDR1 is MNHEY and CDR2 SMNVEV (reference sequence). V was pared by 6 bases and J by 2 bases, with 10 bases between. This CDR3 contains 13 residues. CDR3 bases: TGTGCCAGCAGCGACGGATACAACTATGGCTACACCTTC. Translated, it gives CASSDGYNYGYTF.

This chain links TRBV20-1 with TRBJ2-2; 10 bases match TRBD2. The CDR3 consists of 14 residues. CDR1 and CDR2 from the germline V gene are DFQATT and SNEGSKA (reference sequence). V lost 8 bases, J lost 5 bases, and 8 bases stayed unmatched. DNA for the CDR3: TGCAGTTGGTTAGCGGGAGGAGGGACCGGGGAGCTGTTTTTT. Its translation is CSWLAGGGTGELFF.

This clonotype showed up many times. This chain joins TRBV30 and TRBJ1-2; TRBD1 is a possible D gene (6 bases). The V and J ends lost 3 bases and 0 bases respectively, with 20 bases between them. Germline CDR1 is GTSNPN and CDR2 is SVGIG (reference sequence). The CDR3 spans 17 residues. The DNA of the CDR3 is TGTGCCTGGAGCCCCCGTCCAGGGACAACAACTAACTATGGCTACACCTTC. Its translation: CAWSPRPGTTTNYGYTF.

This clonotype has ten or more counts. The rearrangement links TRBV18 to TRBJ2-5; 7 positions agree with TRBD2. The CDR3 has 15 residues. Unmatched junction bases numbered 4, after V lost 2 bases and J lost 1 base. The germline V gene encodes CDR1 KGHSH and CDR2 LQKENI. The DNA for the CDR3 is TGTGCCAGCTCACCAAGGCTAGCGGTCCAAGAGACCCAGTACTTC. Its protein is CASSPRLAVQETQYF.

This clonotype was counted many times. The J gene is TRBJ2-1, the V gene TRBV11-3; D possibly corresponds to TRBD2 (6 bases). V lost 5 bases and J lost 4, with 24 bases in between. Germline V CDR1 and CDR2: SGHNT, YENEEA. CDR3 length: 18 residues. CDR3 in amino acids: CASSLIPVGGRSYNEQFF. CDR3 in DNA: TGTGCCAGCAGCCTAATCCCCGTAGGAGGGAGATCATACAATGAGCAGTTCTTC.

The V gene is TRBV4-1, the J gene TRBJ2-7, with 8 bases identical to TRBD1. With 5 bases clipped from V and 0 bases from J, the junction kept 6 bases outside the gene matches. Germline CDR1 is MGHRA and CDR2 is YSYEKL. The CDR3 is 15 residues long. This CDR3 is CASSTRTGSSYEQYF. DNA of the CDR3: TGCGCCAGCAGCACCCGGACAGGGAGCTCCTACGAGCAGTACTTC.

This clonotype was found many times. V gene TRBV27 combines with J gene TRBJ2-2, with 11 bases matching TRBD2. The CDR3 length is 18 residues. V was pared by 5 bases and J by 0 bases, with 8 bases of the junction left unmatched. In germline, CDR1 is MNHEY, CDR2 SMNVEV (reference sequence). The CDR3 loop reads CASSGTSGLYSNTGELFF. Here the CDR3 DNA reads TGTGCCAGCAGTGGGACTAGCGGACTTTATTCGAACACCGGGGAGCTGTTTTTT.

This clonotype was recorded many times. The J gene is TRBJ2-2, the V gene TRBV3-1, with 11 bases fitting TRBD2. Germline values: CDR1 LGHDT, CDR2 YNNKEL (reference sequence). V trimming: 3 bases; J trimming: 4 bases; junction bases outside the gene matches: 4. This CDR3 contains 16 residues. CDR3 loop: CASSQGTSGLTGELFF. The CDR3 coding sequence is TGTGCCAGCAGCCAGGGGACTAGCGGTCTCACCGGGGAGCTGTTTTTT.

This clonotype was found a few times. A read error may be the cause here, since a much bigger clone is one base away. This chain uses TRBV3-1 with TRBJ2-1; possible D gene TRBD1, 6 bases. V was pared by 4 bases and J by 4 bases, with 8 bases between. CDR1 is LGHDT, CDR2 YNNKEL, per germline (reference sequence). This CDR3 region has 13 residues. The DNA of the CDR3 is TGTGCCAGCAGCCTGGACAGATACAATGAGCAGTTCTTC. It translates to CASSLDRYNEQFF.

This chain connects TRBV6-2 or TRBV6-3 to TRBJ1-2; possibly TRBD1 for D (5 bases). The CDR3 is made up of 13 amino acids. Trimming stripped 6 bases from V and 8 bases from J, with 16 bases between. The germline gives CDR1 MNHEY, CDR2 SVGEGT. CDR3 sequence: CASSPDRTWGYTF. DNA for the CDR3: TGTGCCAGCAGCCCTGACAGAACCTGGGGCTACACCTTC.

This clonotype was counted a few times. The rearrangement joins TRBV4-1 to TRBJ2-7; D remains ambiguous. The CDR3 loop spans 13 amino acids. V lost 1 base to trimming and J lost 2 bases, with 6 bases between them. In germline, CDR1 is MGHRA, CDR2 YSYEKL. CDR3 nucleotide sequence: TGCGCCAGCAGCCAAGGCGAGACCTACGAGCAGTACTTC. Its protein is CASSQGETYEQYF.

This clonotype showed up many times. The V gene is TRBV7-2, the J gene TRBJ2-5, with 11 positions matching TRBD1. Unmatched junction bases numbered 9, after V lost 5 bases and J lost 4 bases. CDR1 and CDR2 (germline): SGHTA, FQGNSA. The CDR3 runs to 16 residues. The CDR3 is CASSPGTGTGGETQYF. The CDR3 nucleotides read TGTGCCAGCAGCCCGGGGACCGGGACAGGGGGAGAGACCCAGTACTTC.

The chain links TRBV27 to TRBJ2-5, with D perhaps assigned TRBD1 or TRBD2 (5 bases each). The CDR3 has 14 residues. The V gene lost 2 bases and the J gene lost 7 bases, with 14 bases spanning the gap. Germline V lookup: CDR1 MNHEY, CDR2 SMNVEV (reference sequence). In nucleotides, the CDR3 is TGTGCCAGCAGTTTACGGGACGGCACCTGGACCCAGTACTTC. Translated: CASSLRDGTWTQYF.

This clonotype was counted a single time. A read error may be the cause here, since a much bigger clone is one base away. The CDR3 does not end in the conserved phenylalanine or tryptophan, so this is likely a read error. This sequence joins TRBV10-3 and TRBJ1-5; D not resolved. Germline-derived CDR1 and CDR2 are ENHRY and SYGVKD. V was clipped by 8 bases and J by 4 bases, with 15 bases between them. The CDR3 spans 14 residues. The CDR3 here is CAISRGGGNQPQHS. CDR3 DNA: TGTGCCATCTCTCGGGGAGGTGGAAATCAGCCCCAGCATTCT.

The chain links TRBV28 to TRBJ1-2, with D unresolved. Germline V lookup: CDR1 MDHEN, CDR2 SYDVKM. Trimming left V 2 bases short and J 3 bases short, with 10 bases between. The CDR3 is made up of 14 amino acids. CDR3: CASSLDPGDYGYTF. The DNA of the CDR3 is TGTGCCAGCAGTTTAGATCCAGGCGACTATGGCTACACCTTC.